This TCR beta chain came from a study of early T cells in non-severe SARS-CoV-2 infection. Study summary: Unsorted whole-blood RNA was sequenced in bulk, leaving chains unpaired.

Whole-study results and caveats: VDJdb matching favored anti-spike CD8 responses, missing private and CD4 specificities.

Germline V gene data show CDR1 as SGHTA and CDR2 as FQGTGA. The CDR3 runs 15 residues. Germline trimming cut 0 bases from V and 0 bases from J; bases unmatched to any gene: 0. The library protocol tagged individual cDNA molecules with unique molecular identifiers. One entry per CDR3 protein, called by TCRdb with MiXCR from the 5' RACE reads. The sample yields approximately 80,000 distinct CDR3 sequences, 12% seen once. As for this clonotype: Antigen specificity is unknown.

The sample taken for sequencing was whole blood. The sequence came from an adult who was a healthcare worker with PCR-confirmed SARS-CoV-2 infection or an uninfected control (not recorded which). V gene TRBV7-3 combines with J gene TRBJ2-3; TRBD2 aligns across 7 bases. The CDR3 here is CASSLTAGSTDTQYF. The CDR3 DNA is TGTGCCAGCAGCTTAACAGCGGGAAGCACAGATACGCAGTATTTT.